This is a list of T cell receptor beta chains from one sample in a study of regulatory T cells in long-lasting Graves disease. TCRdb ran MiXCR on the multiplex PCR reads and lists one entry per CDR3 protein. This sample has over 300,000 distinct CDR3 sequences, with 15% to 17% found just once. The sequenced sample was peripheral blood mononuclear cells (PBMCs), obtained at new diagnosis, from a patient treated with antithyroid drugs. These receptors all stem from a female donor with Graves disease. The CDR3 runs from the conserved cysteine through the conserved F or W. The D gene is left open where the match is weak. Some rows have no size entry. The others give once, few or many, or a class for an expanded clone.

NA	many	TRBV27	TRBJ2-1	TGTGCCAGCGATTTTAATGGAGGAGGGTCATACAATGAGCAGTTCTTC	CASDFNGGGSYNEQFF
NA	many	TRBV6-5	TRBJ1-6	TGTGCCAGCAGTTCCTCGACAGCTAGGGCACCCCTCCACTTT	CASSSSTARAPLHF
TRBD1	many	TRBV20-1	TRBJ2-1	TGCAGTGCCAAAACCGACAGGGGACCATACAATGAGCAGTTCTTC	CSAKTDRGPYNEQFF
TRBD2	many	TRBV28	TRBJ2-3	TGTGCCAGCAGTTTCTCTCCGGGACTAGCGGGAGGAAGCACAGATACGCAGTATTTT	CASSFSPGLAGGSTDTQYF
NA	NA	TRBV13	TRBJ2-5	TGTGCCAGCAGTTACGGAGTGACCCAGTACTTC	CASSYGVTQYF
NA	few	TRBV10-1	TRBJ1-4	TGCGCCAGCAGTGAGGACCAACGCGGAGAAAAACTGTTTTTT	CASSEDQRGEKLFF
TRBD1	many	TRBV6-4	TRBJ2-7	TGTGCCAGCAGCAAAGACAGGGCCAACTTTCGCGAGCAGTACTTC	CASSKDRANFREQYF
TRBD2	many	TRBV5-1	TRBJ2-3	TGCGCCAGCAGCTTTGGGACTAGCGGGGCCACAGATACGCAGTATTTT	CASSFGTSGATDTQYF
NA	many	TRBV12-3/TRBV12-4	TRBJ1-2	TGTGCCAGCAGTATATTAGCAGACAGGACGTCAGGCTACACCTTC	CASSILADRTSGYTF
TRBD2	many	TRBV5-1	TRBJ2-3	TGCGCCAGCAGCTTGGAAAGCGGGAGCCCAACGCAGTATTTT	CASSLESGSPTQYF
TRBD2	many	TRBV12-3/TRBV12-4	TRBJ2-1	TGTGCCAGCAGTTTAGTGCGGGAGGGCCGAAATGAGCAGTTCTTC	CASSLVREGRNEQFF
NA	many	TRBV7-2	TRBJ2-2	TGTGCCAGCAGCTTAGCGCAGATCACCGGGGAGCTGTTTTTT	CASSLAQITGELFF
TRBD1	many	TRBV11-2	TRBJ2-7	TGTGCCAGCAGCATTGGGACAGGGGTAGGCTACGAGCAGTACTTC	CASSIGTGVGYEQYF
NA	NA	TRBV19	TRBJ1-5	TGTGCCAGTAGTATGGGGATGGGCAATCAGCCCCAGCATTTT	CASSMGMGNQPQHF
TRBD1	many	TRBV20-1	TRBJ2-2	TGCAGTGCTAGAGATTTTCAGGGGGCCGGGGAGCTGTTTTTT	CSARDFQGAGELFF
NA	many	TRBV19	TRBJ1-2	TGTGCCAGTAGTATGATGAATGGCTACACCTTC	CASSMMNGYTF
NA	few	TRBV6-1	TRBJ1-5	TGTGCCAGCAGTGAAATGGTCCATAGCAATCAGCCCCAGCATTTT	CASSEMVHSNQPQHF
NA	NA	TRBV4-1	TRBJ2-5	TGCGCCAGCAGCCAGTCTCCGGGACAAATACAAGAGACCCAGTACTTC	CASSQSPGQIQETQYF
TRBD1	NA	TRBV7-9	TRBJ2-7	TGTGCCAGCAGCCTCACCCGGGACAGTAATCCCTACGAGCAGTACTTC	CASSLTRDSNPYEQYF
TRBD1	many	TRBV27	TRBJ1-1	TGTGCCACCCTCCTATCGGGCCCGGACAGGGGGCGCCCTGAAGCTTTCTTT	CATLLSGPDRGRPEAFF
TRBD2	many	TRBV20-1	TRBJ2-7	TGCAGTGCTAGAAGCGGGGGGTACGAGCAGTACTTC	CSARSGGYEQYF
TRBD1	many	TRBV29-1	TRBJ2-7	TGCAGCGTTTGCTGGACAGGGGTGACCTACGAGCAGTACTTC	CSVCWTGVTYEQYF
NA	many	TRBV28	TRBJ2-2	TGTGCCGTACAGGGAGAAACCGGGGAGCTGTTTTTT	CAVQGETGELFF
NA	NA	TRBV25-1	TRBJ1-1	TGTGCCAGCAGTGAGTTGGGCACTGAAGCTTTCTTT	CASSELGTEAFF
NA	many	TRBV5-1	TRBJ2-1	TGCGCCAGCAGCTCCCCCGGGACATTCCATGAGCAGTTCTTC	CASSSPGTFHEQFF
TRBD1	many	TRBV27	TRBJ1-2	TGTGCCAGCAGTTTATCGACAGGGCGACACTATGGCTACACCTTC	CASSLSTGRHYGYTF
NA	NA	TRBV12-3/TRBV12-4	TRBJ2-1	TGTGCCAGCACCCCGGGTGCCGGAACCTACAATGAGCAGTGCTTC	CASTPGAGTYNEQCF
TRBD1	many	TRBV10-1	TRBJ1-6	TGCGCCAGTGGGGACAGGGGGCGTGGGTCACCCCTCCACTTT	CASGDRGRGSPLHF
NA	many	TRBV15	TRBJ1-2	TGTGCCACCAGCAAAGGGGGGGGTCCGCGCTTCTATGGCTACACCTTC	CATSKGGGPRFYGYTF
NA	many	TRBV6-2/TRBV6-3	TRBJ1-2	TGTGCCAGCAGTGGCATAGGAAACTTCTATGGCTACACCTTC	CASSGIGNFYGYTF
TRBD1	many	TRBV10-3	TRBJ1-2	TGTGCCATCAGTGACCCGGTGACAGGGGGCAACTATGGCTACACCTTC	CAISDPVTGGNYGYTF
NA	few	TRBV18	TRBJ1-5	TGTGCCAGCTCCCCGACAGCTAGCAATCAGCCCCAGCATTTT	CASSPTASNQPQHF
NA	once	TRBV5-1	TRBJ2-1	TGCGCCAGCAGCTTGGCAGCGGACTCCTACAATGAGCAGTTCTTC	CASSLAADSYNEQFF
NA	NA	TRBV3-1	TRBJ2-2	TGTGCCAGCAGCCCCCGACCGACCACTACTTTAGGCCCCGGGGAGCTGTTTTTT	CASSPRPTTTLGPGELFF
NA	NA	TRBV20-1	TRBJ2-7	TGCAGTGCTCCATTGACTAGTCCCTACGAGCAGTACTTC	CSAPLTSPYEQYF
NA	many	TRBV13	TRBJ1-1	TGTGCCAGCAGCTTAGACCCGAGCATAAACACTGAAGCTTTCTTT	CASSLDPSINTEAFF
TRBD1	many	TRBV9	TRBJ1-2	TGTGCCAGCAGCGTAAGACAGGGATACGGCTACACCTTC	CASSVRQGYGYTF
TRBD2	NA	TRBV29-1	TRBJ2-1	TGCAGCGTTGAGCTTGCGGGAGGCCCCTACAATGAGCAGTTCTTC	CSVELAGGPYNEQFF
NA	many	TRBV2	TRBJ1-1	TGTGCCAGCAGTGAATTGGCAGGTTACACTGAAGCTTTCTTT	CASSELAGYTEAFF
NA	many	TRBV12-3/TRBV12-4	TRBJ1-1	TGTGCCAGCAGTCCCGGATCTTTCTCTGAAGCTTTCTTT	CASSPGSFSEAFF
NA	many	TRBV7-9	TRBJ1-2	TGTGCCAGCAGCTACTCACCGAAGGGGGTCGGTGGCTACACCTTC	CASSYSPKGVGGYTF
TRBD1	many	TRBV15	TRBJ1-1	TGTGCCACCAGCAGGACAGGGGCAGGGGGGGTGAACACTGAAGCTTTCTTT	CATSRTGAGGVNTEAFF
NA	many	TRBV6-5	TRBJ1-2	TGTGCCAGCAGTTACTCGTCCCAGTTAGCCTATGGCTACACCTTC	CASSYSSQLAYGYTF
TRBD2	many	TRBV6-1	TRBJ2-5	TGTGCCAGCAGCCGAGAAGGCGGGGGGATATCCCAAGAGACCCAGTACTTC	CASSREGGGISQETQYF
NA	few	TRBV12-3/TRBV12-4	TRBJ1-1	TGTGCCAGCACCAAATACGGGGTGCTCACTGAAGCTTTCTTT	CASTKYGVLTEAFF